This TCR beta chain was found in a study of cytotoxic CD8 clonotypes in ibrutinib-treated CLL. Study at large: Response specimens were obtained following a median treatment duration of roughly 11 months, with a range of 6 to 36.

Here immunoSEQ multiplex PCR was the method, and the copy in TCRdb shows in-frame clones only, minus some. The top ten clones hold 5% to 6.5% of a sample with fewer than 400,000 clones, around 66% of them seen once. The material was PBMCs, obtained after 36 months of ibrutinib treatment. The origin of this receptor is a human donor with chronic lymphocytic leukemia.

CDR3 amino acids: CASSLERGRLSGAFF. The CDR3 DNA sequence: TGTGCCAGCAGCTTGGAGCGCGGTAGGCTTAGCGGAGCTTTCTTT. V usage is TRBV5-8 and J usage is TRBJ1-1; D is ambiguous. Germline CDR1 and CDR2: SGHTS and YDEGEE. The CDR3 is 15 residues long. Trimming shortened V by 0 bases and J by 10 bases, and 19 bases separated the two germline ends. Variable domain in full (rest from reference TRBV5-8 and TRBJ1-1): EAGVTQSPTHLIKTRGQQATLRCSPISGHTSVYWYQQALGLGLQFLLWYDEGEERNRGNFPPRFSGRQFPNYSSELNVNALELEDSALYLCASSLERGRLSGAFFGQGTRLTVV.